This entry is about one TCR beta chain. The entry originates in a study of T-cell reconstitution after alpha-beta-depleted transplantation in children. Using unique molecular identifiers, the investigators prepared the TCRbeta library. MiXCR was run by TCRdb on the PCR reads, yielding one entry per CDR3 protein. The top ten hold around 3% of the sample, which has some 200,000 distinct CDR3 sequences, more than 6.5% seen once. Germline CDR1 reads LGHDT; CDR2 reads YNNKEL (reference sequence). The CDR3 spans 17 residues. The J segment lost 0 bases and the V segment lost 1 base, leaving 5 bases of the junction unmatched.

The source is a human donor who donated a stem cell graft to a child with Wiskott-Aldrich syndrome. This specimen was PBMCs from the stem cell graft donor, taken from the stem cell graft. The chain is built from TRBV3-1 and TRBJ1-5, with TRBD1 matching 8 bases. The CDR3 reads CASSQAGTGYSNQPQHF. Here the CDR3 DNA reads TGTGCCAGCAGCCAAGCCGGGACAGGTTATAGCAATCAGCCCCAGCATTTT.